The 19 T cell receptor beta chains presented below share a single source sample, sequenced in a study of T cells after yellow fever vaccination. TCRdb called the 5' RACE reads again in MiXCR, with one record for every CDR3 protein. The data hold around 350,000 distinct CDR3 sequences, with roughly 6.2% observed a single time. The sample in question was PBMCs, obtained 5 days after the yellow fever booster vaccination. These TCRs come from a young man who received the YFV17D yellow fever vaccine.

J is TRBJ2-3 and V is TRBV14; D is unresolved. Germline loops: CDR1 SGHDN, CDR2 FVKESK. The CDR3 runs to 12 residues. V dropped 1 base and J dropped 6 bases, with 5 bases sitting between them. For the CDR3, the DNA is TGTGCCAGCAGCCAAGGTCGGGATACGCAGTATTTT. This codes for CASSQGRDTQYF.

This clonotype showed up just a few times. The CDR3 region is CASSRQGGEPQHF. CDR3 nucleotides: TGCGCCAGCAGCCGCCAGGGAGGGGAGCCCCAGCATTTT. V and J are TRBV4-3 and TRBJ1-5, with D perhaps matching TRBD1 (5 bases). V gave up 4 bases and J gave up 8 bases, with 12 bases separating them. The CDR3 has 13 amino acids. Germline CDR1 LGHNA, CDR2 YSLEER.

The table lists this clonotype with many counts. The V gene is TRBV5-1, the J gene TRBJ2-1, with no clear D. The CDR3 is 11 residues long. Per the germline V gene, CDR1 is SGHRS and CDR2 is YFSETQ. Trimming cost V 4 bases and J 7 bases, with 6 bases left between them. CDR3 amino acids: CASSGDNEQFF. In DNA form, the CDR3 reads TGCGCCAGCAGCGGGGATAATGAGCAGTTCTTC.

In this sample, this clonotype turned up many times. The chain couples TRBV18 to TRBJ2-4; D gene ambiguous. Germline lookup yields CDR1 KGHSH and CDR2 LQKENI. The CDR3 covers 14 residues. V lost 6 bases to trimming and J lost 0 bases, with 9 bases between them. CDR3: CASSGNLAKNIQYF. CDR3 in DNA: TGTGCCAGCTCGGGGAACCTAGCCAAAAACATTCAGTACTTC.

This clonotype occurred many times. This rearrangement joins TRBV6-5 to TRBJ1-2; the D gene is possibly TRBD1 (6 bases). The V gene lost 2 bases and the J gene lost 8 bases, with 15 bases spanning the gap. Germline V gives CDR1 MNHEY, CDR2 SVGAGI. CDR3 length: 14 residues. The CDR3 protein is CASSYVDSGFGYTF. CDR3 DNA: TGTGCCAGCAGTTACGTGGACAGCGGCTTCGGCTACACCTTC.

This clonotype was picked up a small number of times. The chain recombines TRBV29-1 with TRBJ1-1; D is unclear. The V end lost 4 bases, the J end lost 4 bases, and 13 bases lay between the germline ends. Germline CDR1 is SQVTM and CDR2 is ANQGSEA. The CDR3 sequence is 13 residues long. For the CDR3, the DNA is TGCAGCGTTGCTGTCTGGGAAGGCACTGAAGCTTTCTTT. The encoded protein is CSVAVWEGTEAFF.

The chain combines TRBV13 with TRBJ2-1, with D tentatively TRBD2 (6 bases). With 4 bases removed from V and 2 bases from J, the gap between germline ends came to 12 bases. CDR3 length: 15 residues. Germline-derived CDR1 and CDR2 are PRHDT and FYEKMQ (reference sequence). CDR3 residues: CASSWRGTAYNEQFF. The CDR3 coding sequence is TGTGCCAGCAGCTGGAGGGGCACGGCCTACAATGAGCAGTTCTTC.

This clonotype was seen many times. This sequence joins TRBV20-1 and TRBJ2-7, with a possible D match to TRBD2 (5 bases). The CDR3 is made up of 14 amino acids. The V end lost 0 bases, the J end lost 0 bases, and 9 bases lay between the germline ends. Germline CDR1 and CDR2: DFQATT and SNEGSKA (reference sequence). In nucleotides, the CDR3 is TGCAGTGCTAGAGATCGAGGGCACTCCTACGAGCAGTACTTC. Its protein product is CSARDRGHSYEQYF.

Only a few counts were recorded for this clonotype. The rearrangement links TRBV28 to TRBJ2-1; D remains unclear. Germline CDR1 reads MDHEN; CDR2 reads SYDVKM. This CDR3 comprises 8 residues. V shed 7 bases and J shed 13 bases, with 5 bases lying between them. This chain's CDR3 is CASMLQFF. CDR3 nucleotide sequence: TGTGCCAGCATGCTTCAGTTCTTC.

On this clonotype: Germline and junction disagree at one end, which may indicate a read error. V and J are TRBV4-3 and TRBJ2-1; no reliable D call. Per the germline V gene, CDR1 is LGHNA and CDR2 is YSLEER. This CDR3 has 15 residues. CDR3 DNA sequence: TGCGCCAGCGGCCAAGAATTGGTAGGGCCCAATGAGCAGTTCTTC. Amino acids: CASGQELVGPNEQFF.

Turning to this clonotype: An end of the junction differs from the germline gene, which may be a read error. The chain's CDR3 is CTSSLFVLAGGTGELFF. CDR3 nucleotides: TGTACCAGCAGTTTATTTGTACTAGCGGGCGGCACCGGGGAGCTGTTTTTT. The chain uses TRBV27 and TRBJ2-2; TRBD2 matches 9 bases. This CDR3 region has 17 residues. Germline V gives CDR1 MNHEY, CDR2 SMNVEV (reference sequence).

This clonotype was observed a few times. The CDR3 is CASGHQEETQYF. DNA for the CDR3: TGTGCCTCCGGACACCAGGAAGAGACCCAGTACTTC. V usage is TRBV18 and J usage is TRBJ2-5; tentatively, D is TRBD1 (5 bases). Per the germline V gene, CDR1 is KGHSH and CDR2 is LQKENI. This CDR3 contains 12 residues. V lost 11 bases and J lost 3, with 13 bases in between.

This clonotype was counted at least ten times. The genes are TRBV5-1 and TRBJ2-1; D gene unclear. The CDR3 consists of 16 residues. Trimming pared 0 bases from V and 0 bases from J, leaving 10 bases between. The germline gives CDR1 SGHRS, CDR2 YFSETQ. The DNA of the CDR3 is TGCGCCAGCAGCTTGGGGAGCGTGAGCTCCTACAATGAGCAGTTCTTC. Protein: CASSLGSVSSYNEQFF.

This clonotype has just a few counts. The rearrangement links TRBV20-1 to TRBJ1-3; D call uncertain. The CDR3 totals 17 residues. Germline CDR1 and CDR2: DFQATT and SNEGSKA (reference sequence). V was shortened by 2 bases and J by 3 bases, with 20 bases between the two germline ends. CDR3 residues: CSARLDLAPISGNTIYF. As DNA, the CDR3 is TGCAGTGCTAGATTGGATCTCGCACCGATTAGTGGAAACACCATATATTTT.

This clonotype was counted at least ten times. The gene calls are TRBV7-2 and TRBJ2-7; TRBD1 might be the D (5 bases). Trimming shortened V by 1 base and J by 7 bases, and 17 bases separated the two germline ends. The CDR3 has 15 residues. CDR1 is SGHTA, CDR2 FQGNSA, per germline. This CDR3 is CASSLDDSPILEQYF. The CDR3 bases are TGTGCCAGCAGCTTAGACGACAGCCCGATTCTGGAGCAGTACTTC.

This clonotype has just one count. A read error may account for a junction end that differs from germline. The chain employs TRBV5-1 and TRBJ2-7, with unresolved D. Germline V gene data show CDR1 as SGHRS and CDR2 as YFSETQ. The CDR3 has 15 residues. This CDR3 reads CASTPRAQPSYKQYF. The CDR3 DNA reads TGCGCCAGCACCCCCCGGGCGCAACCCTCCTACAAGCAGTACTTC.

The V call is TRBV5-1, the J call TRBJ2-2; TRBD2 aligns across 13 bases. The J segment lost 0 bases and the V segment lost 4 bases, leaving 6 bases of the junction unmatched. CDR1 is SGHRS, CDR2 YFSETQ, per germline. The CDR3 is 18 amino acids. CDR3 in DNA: TGCGCCAGCAGCCTACTAGCGGGAGGGTTCGCGAACACCGGGGAGCTGTTTTTT. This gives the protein CASSLLAGGFANTGELFF. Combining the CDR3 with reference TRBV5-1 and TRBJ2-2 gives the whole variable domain KAGVTQTPRYLIKTRGQQVTLSCSPISGHRSVSWYQQTPGQGLQFLFEYFSETQRNKGNFPGRFSGRQFSNSRSEMNVSTLELGDSALYLCASSLLAGGFANTGELFFGEGSRLTVL.

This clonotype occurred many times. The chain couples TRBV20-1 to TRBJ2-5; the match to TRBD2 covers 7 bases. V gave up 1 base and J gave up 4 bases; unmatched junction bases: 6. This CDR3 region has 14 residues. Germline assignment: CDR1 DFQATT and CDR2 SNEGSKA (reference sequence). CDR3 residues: CSARVPGGGETQYF. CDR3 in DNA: TGCAGTGCTAGAGTTCCGGGAGGAGGAGAGACCCAGTACTTC.

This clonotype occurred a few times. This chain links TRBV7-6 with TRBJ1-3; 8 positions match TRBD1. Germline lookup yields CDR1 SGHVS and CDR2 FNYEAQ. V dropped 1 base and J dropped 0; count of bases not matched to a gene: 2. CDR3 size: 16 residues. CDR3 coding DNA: TGTGCCAGCAGCTTAGGGACAGGGAACTCTGGAAACACCATATATTTT. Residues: CASSLGTGNSGNTIYF.